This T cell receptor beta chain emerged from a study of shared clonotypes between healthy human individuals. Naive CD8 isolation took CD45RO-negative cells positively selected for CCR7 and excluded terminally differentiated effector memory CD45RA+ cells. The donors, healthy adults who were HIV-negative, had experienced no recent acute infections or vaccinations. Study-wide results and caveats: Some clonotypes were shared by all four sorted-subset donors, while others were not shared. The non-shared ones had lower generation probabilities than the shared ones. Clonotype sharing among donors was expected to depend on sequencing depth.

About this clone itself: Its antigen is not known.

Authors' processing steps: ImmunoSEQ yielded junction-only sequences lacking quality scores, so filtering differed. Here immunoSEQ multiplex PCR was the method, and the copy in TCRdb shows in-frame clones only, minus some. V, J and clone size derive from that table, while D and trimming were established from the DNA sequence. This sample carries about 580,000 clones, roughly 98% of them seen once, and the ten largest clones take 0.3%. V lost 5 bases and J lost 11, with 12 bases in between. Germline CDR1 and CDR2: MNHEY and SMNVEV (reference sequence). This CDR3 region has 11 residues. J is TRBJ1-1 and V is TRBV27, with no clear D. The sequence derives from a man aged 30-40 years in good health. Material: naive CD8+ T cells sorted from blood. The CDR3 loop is CASSNPTGAFF. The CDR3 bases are TGTGCCAGCAGTAACCCAACTGGGGCTTTCTTT.